This TCR beta chain comes out of a study of shared clonotypes between healthy human individuals. Details on this clone: Its antigen is as yet unknown.

Whole-study results and caveats: Rarefaction showed sorted-subset sequencing was incomplete despite large depth.

Sequenced by immunoSEQ multiplex PCR; TCRdb stores in-frame clones only, minus some. This sample yields 1.5 million to 1.9 million clones, of which 95% to 99% are seen a single time; 0.4% to 0.55% belongs to the top ten. Germline values: CDR1 MNHEY, CDR2 SVGAGI. Trimming took off 5 bases at V and 1 base at J, with 9 bases between the two ends. The CDR3 runs 13 residues. V and J are TRBV6-5 and TRBJ2-7, with D uncertain. Input material: naive CD4+ T cells sorted from blood. The subset here: CD45RA+ positively selected. The TCR originated in a man aged 25-40 years in good health. The CDR3: CASSGSISYEQYF. In DNA form, the CDR3 reads TGTGCCAGCAGTGGAAGCATATCCTACGAGCAGTACTTC.